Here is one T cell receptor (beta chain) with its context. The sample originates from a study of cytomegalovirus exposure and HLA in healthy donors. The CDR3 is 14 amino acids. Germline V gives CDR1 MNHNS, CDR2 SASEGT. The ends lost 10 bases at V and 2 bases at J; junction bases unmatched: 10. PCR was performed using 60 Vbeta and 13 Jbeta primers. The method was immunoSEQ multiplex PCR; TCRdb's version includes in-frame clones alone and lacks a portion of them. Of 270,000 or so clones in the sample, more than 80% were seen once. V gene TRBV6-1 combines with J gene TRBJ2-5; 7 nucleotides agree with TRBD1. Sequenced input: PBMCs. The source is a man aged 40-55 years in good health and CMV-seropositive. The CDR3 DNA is TGTGCCACCGAGGGACAGACAAGACAAGAGACCCAGTACTTC. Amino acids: CATEGQTRQETQYF.